One T cell receptor (beta chain) is described in this entry. Its target is unknown. The source of the sample is a study of T cell clonotyping in hematopoietic cell transplantation. Overall study findings and caveats: Higher Inverse Simpson Index values in graft donor and pretransplant recipient predicted broader posttransplant TCR diversity. No sorting was done, leaving CD4 and CD8 contributions mixed. Pathologically expanded recipient clonotypes increased progressively from day 30 to day 180 as diversity fell.

With 5 bases removed from V and 5 bases from J, the gap between germline ends came to 16 bases. CDR3 length: 14 residues. Germline CDR1 reads LNHDA; CDR2 reads SQIVND (reference sequence). Data came from immunoSEQ multiplex PCR; TCRdb stores just in-frame clones and leaves some out. In the table there are roughly 6,800 clones, approximately 90% of which are singletons. Blood collection times were about day -28 and days 30, 100, 180 posttransplant. J is TRBJ2-7 and V is TRBV19; D is possibly TRBD2 (6 bases). The sample here was PBMCs, taken 100 days after allogeneic stem cell transplant. This TCR was sampled from a male patient aged 45 to 59 who had an allogeneic stem cell transplant from a related donor, so the T cells may come from the graft donor. Some clones in this sample may be carry-over from other donors' samples. DNA of the CDR3: TGTGCCAGTAGTGAGCAGGGTACGGGGGACGAGCAGTACTTC. It codes for CASSEQGTGDEQYF.